What follows is one T cell receptor (beta chain) and its context. What it binds is not known. Each CDR3 protein gets one entry after TCRdb re-called the 5' RACE reads with MiXCR. The table records more than 500,000 distinct CDR3 sequences, approximately 5% of them present only once. The source of the sample is a study of CD8 T cells in ankylosing spondylitis. Findings and caveats of the study: Characteristic, it appeared, of ankylosing spondylitis blood was a TCR beta motif of about eight highly homologous variants.

The CDR3 totals 13 residues. Trimming cost V 3 bases and J 6 bases, with 8 bases left between them. Germline lookup yields CDR1 LNHDA and CDR2 SQIVND (reference sequence). V gene TRBV19 combines with J gene TRBJ2-2; a weak D match, TRBD1 (5 bases). Sequencing was carried out using blood, either unsorted or a sorted T cell fraction (not recorded which). The receptor was derived from a male donor with ankylosing spondylitis. This CDR3 is CASSIQGPGELFF. CDR3 nucleotide sequence: TGTGCCAGTAGTATCCAGGGCCCCGGGGAGCTGTTTTTT. Based on the CDR3 plus reference TRBV19 and TRBJ2-2, the full variable domain is DGGITQSPKYLFRKEGQNVTLSCEQNLNHDAMYWYRQDPGQGLRLIYYSQIVNDFQKGDIAEGYSVSREKKESFPLTVTSAQKNPTAFYLCASSIQGPGELFFGEGSRLTVL.